This T cell receptor (beta chain) comes out of a study of siplizumab effects on memory and regulatory T cells. Per-sample assaying covered 95,000 to 100,000 TCR templates. Here immunoSEQ multiplex PCR was the method, and the copy in TCRdb shows in-frame clones only, minus some. The data show about 100,000 clones, about nine tenths seen once. Germline assignment: CDR1 KGHSH and CDR2 LQKENI. The CDR3 is made up of 16 amino acids. V lost 2 bases, J lost 4 bases, and 17 bases lay in between. The source of this sequence is a human donor in good health. The sequencing sample was made of CD4+ T cells sorted from blood. V usage is TRBV18 and J usage is TRBJ1-2; a weak D match, TRBD1 (5 bases). The CDR3 region is CASSPVSREVGYGYTF. In nucleotides, the CDR3 is TGTGCCAGCTCACCAGTTTCCAGGGAGGTCGGCTATGGCTACACCTTC.